A selection of T cell receptor beta chains follows, all from one sample in a study of CD8 T cells in ankylosing spondylitis. Each CDR3 protein gets one entry after TCRdb re-called the 5' RACE reads with MiXCR. The data hold roughly 250,000 distinct CDR3 sequences, with under 12% observed a single time. Sequencing input: blood, either unsorted or a sorted T cell fraction (not recorded which). The receptors here all came from a male donor with ankylosing spondylitis or in good health (not recorded which). CDR3s include the opening cysteine and the closing phenylalanine or tryptophan. The order of the fields is clone size, V gene, D gene, J gene, CDR3 length, CDR3 DNA, CDR3 protein. D genes are given only for firm matches. The size entry is marked missing in some rows and otherwise reads once, few, many or a size class.

size: NA; V: TRBV7-2; D: TRBD1; J: TRBJ2-3; length: 12; DNA: TGTGCCAGTGCAGGGGGCGGTACGACGCAGTATTTT; CDR3: CASAGGGTTQYF
size: many; V: TRBV7-2; D: NA; J: TRBJ1-5; length: 13; DNA: TGTGCCAGCAGCGCAAGGGCTGCCCAGCCCCAGCATTTT; CDR3: CASSARAAQPQHF
size: NA; V: TRBV7-1; D: TRBD1; J: TRBJ2-4; length: 15; DNA: TGTGCCAGCAGCTCGCCCAGGGGGTCCAAAAACATTCAGTACTTC; CDR3: CASSSPRGSKNIQYF
size: NA; V: TRBV27; D: NA; J: TRBJ2-7; length: 17; DNA: TGTGCCAGCAGTTTAAGGACACTAGGGTCGGAGACCTACGAGCAGTACTTC; CDR3: CASSLRTLGSETYEQYF
size: NA; V: TRBV7-9; D: NA; J: TRBJ2-1; length: 14; DNA: TGTGCCAGCAGCTTGCAGGATAGCGTCGGTGAGCAGTTCTTC; CDR3: CASSLQDSVGEQFF
size: many; V: TRBV27; D: NA; J: TRBJ2-1; length: 11; DNA: TGTGCCAGCAGTCGAACAGGGGAGCAGTTCTTC; CDR3: CASSRTGEQFF
size: NA; V: TRBV11-3; D: NA; J: TRBJ2-1; length: 14; DNA: TGTGCCAGCAGTTTCGGCCTAGCTTTCAATGAGCAGTTCTTC; CDR3: CASSFGLAFNEQFF
size: many; V: TRBV11-2; D: NA; J: TRBJ2-1; length: 15; DNA: TGTGCCAGCAGCTTAGGAAGGATTTCCTACAATGAGCAGTTCTTC; CDR3: CASSLGRISYNEQFF
size: NA; V: TRBV4-2; D: TRBD2; J: TRBJ2-3; length: 16; DNA: TGTGCCAGCAGCCAAGAGAGACTAGCGGGGGCCGATACGCAGTATTTT; CDR3: CASSQERLAGADTQYF
size: many; V: TRBV5-4; D: TRBD1; J: TRBJ1-1; length: 16; DNA: TGTGCCAGCAGCTTTCGTTCAGGGGGCAGGAACACTGAAGCTTTCTTT; CDR3: CASSFRSGGRNTEAFF
size: once; V: TRBV20-1; D: NA; J: TRBJ1-1; length: 15; DNA: TGCAGTGTCCCGTCCGGGGCCAACACGAACACTGAAGCTTTCTTT; CDR3: CSVPSGANTNTEAFF
size: many; V: TRBV5-1; D: TRBD2; J: TRBJ2-1; length: 15; DNA: TGCGCCAGCAAGGGGCAAGGGCGGGAGGAGGCTGAGCAGTTCTTC; CDR3: CASKGQGREEAEQFF
size: many; V: TRBV20-1; D: NA; J: TRBJ1-1; length: 13; DNA: TGCAGTGCTAGAGGGGGGGCGGAAACTGAAGCTTTCTTT; CDR3: CSARGGAETEAFF
size: many; V: TRBV11-1; D: NA; J: TRBJ2-2; length: 18; DNA: TGTGCCAGCAGCCCTTTTTGGAGCGCCAACCTTAACACCGGGGAGCTGTTTTTT; CDR3: CASSPFWSANLNTGELFF
size: many; V: TRBV30; D: NA; J: TRBJ2-2; length: 15; DNA: TGTGCCTGGAGGAGGGGGTTGGGGAACACCGGGGAGCTGTTTTTT; CDR3: CAWRRGLGNTGELFF
size: many; V: TRBV12-3/TRBV12-4; D: NA; J: TRBJ2-7; length: 12; DNA: TGTGCCAGCAGCCCCAGGGGATACGAGCAGTACTTC; CDR3: CASSPRGYEQYF